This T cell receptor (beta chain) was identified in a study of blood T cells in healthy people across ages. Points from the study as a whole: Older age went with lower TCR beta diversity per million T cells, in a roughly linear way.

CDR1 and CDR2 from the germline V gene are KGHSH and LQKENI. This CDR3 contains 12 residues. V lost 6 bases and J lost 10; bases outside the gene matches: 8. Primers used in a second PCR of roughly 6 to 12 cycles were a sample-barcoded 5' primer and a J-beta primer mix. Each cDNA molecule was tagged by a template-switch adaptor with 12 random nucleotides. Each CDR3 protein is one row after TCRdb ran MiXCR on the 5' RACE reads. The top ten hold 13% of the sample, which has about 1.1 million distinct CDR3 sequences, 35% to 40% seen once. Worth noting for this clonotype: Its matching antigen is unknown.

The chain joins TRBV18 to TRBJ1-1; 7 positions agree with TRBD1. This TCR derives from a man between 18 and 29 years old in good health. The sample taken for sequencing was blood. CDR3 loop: CASSSATGIAFF. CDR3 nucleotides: TGTGCCAGCTCCTCAGCGACAGGGATAGCTTTCTTT. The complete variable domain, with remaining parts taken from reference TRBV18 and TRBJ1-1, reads NAGVMQNPRHLVRRRGQEARLRCSPMKGHSHVYWYRQLPEEGLKFMVYLQKENIIDESGMPKERFSAEFPKEGPSILRIQQVVRGDSAAYFCASSSATGIAFFGQGTRLTVV.